Included here is one T cell receptor (beta chain) sequence, with context. What it binds is not known. This CDR3 is 12 amino acids long. Germline V gene data show CDR1 as MNHEY and CDR2 as SMNVEV (reference sequence). The sample comes from a study of monozygotic twins with inflammatory bowel disease. Study results and limitations: Resolution of different T cell subtypes was not achieved.

UMIs that had a 6-nucleotide sample barcode were put in using template switching. TCRdb reprocessed the 5' RACE reads, keeping one entry per CDR3 protein, no DNA. The listing contains 150,000 to 200,000 distinct CDR3 sequences. The sequence was obtained from a human donor with ulcerative colitis or Crohn's disease, or a healthy co-twin of an affected twin (not recorded which). The chain is built from TRBV27 and TRBJ1-2; the D call of TRBD1 rests on TCRdb alone, since no DNA is present to check it. The specimen sequenced was blood. The CDR3 is CASRGTGTGATF.